A single sample gave rise to the 19 T cell receptor beta chains below, sequenced in a study of cytomegalovirus exposure and HLA in healthy donors. The PCR ran on 60 Vbeta and 13 Jbeta primers. Sequencing used immunoSEQ multiplex PCR; TCRdb keeps in-frame clones, though not all of them. The sample lists about 150,000 clones; approximately 72% were seen once. Material: PBMCs. The receptors originated from a man aged 18 to 30 in good health and CMV-seronegative.

V and J are TRBV5-1 and TRBJ2-6, with TRBD1 identical over 9 bases. The CDR3 is made up of 13 amino acids. Germline CDR1 and CDR2: SGHRS and YFSETQ. After removal of 6 bases from V and 12 bases from J, the junction contained 7 bases not matched to a gene. The CDR3 spells CASTPGQGGVLTF. CDR3 sequence (DNA): TGCGCCAGCACTCCGGGACAGGGAGGCGTCCTGACTTTC.

This chain uses TRBV6-5 with TRBJ1-6; 9 bases align to TRBD1. The CDR3 contains 15 residues. Looked up from germline, CDR1 is MNHEY and CDR2 is SVGAGI. Trimming cost V 7 bases and J 10 bases; bases outside gene matches: 11. The CDR3: CASTTDRGTGSPLHF. The CDR3 nucleotides read TGTGCCAGCACTACGGACAGGGGCACTGGGTCACCCCTCCACTTT.

This rearrangement joins TRBV5-1 to TRBJ2-3; the D gene is possibly TRBD1 (5 bases). The CDR3 is 14 residues long. The V end lost 7 bases, the J end lost 0 bases, and 12 bases lay between the germline ends. Germline lookup yields CDR1 SGHRS and CDR2 YFSETQ. As DNA, the CDR3 is TGCGCCAGCTCCGATCAGGGTAGCACAGATACGCAGTATTTT. This translates into CASSDQGSTDTQYF.

The chain joins TRBV2 to TRBJ2-1; D gene ambiguous. V was cut by 5 bases and J by 0 bases, with 14 bases left in between. The CDR3 loop spans 16 amino acids. Germline V gene lookup returns CDR1 SNHLY and CDR2 FYNNEI. The DNA of the CDR3 is TGTGCCAGCAGTCTCGGCGGCGTTAGCTCCTACAATGAGCAGTTCTTC. Translated: CASSLGGVSSYNEQFF.

This rearrangement joins TRBV9 to TRBJ1-4; 8 nucleotides match TRBD1. Germline V gives CDR1 SGDLS, CDR2 YYNGEE. V lost 4 bases, J lost 2 bases, and 10 bases stayed unmatched. There are 17 residues in the CDR3. The CDR3 DNA reads TGTGCCAGCAGCCCTTGGACAGGGAGGGAGACTAATGAAAAACTGTTTTTT. This encodes CASSPWTGRETNEKLFF.

On this clone: At one end the junction does not follow the germline gene, possibly because of a read error. The J gene is TRBJ1-4, the V gene TRBV6-1, with TRBD1 matching 7 bases. Germline V gene data show CDR1 as MNHNS and CDR2 as SASEGT. The CDR3 runs 11 residues. Written as DNA, the CDR3 is TGTGCCAGCAGTGAGCACGACAGGGCCTATTTT. Translation gives CASSEHDRAYF.

The chain uses TRBV10-2 and TRBJ1-5, with D possibly matching TRBD1 (6 bases). CDR1 and CDR2 (germline): WSHSY, SAAADI. This CDR3 region has 15 residues. The V gene lost 4 bases and the J gene lost 2 bases, with 12 bases spanning the gap. The CDR3 loop reads CASSAPGGRNQPQHF. The CDR3 nucleotides read TGCGCCAGCAGTGCGCCCGGGGGGCGCAATCAGCCCCAGCATTTT.

The chain carries TRBV4-3 and TRBJ1-1; no clear D. CDR1 and CDR2 (germline): LGHNA, YSLEER. Trimming shortened V by 3 bases and J by 0 bases, and 8 bases separated the two germline ends. This CDR3 is built from 14 residues. CDR3: CASSHPTVNTEAFF. The DNA for the CDR3 is TGCGCCAGCAGCCATCCCACAGTGAACACTGAAGCTTTCTTT.

This clone was observed once. This chain uses TRBV5-4 with TRBJ1-1; possibly TRBD1 for D (5 bases). Trimming cost V 4 bases and J 1 base, with 14 bases left between them. CDR1 and CDR2 (germline): SGHNT, YYREEE (reference sequence). The CDR3 length is 15 residues. CDR3 sequence reads: CASSGGTPGNTEAFF. DNA of the CDR3: TGTGCCAGCAGCGGCGGGACCCCCGGGAACACTGAAGCTTTCTTT.

The genes are TRBV18 and TRBJ2-7; D is perhaps TRBD1 (6 bases). Per germline, CDR1 KGHSH and CDR2 LQKENI. V gave up 4 bases and J gave up 2 bases, with 15 bases separating them. The CDR3 spans 15 residues. CDR3 sequence (DNA): TGTGCCAGCTCACAGGGGGTGGGAAGCCCCTACGAGCAGTACTTC. Translation: CASSQGVGSPYEQYF. Supplemented by reference TRBV18 and TRBJ2-7, the full variable domain reads NAGVMQNPRHLVRRRGQEARLRCSPMKGHSHVYWYRQLPEEGLKFMVYLQKENIIDESGMPKERFSAEFPKEGPSILRIQQVVRGDSAAYFCASSQGVGSPYEQYFGPGTRLTVT.

This clone showed up just once. The V call is TRBV5-1, the J call TRBJ1-1; D is undetermined. Per germline, CDR1 SGHRS and CDR2 YFSETQ. The CDR3 extends over 12 amino acids. V dropped 0 bases and J dropped 6 bases, with 6 bases sitting between them. The CDR3 nucleotides read TGCGCCAGCAGCTTGGCGGACTCTGAAGCTTTCTTT. The encoded protein is CASSLADSEAFF.

The table lists this clone with a few counts. V and J are TRBV7-2 and TRBJ2-7, with 9 bases lining up with TRBD2. Unmatched junction bases numbered 3, after V lost 3 bases and J lost 3 bases. In germline, CDR1 is SGHTA, CDR2 FQGNSA. The CDR3 contains 14 residues. CDR3 nucleotide sequence: TGTGCCAGCAGCTTTCAGCGGGGGGACTACGAGCAGTACTTC. Translation gives CASSFQRGDYEQYF.

V and J are TRBV7-8 and TRBJ1-6; TRBD1 aligns across 7 bases. The CDR3 runs 17 residues. Germline V gives CDR1 SGHVS, CDR2 FQNEAQ. Trimming cost V 0 bases and J 7 bases; bases outside gene matches: 9. The CDR3 is CASSLAKVGQRNSPLHF. CDR3 in DNA: TGTGCCAGCAGCTTAGCGAAGGTGGGACAGCGCAATTCACCCCTCCACTTT.

The CDR3 sequence: CASSSISVSAGNYGYTF. The CDR3 DNA is TGTGCCAGCAGTTCGATTTCTGTGTCAGCCGGGAACTATGGCTACACCTTC. This chain links TRBV28 with TRBJ1-2, with unresolved D. Trimming stripped 4 bases from V and 2 bases from J, with 20 bases between. Germline V gene data show CDR1 as MDHEN and CDR2 as SYDVKM. The CDR3 spans 17 residues.

This rearrangement joins TRBV2 to TRBJ1-2, with D uncertain. Germline CDR1 SNHLY, CDR2 FYNNEI. The CDR3 has 15 residues. V was clipped by 2 bases and J by 1 base, with 11 bases between them. For the CDR3, the DNA is TGTGCCAGCAGTGAACTGACCGACATTAACTATGGCTACACCTTC. It yields the protein CASSELTDINYGYTF.

This chain uses TRBV5-1 with TRBJ2-3, with D possibly matching TRBD2 (6 bases). V lost 4 bases and J 10 bases, leaving 25 bases between the germline ends. Germline CDR1 reads SGHRS; CDR2 reads YFSETQ. The CDR3 is made up of 16 amino acids. CDR3 loop: CASSPSQPRGGGAQYF. CDR3 DNA sequence: TGCGCCAGCAGCCCCTCTCAACCCCGGGGAGGTGGTGCGCAGTATTTT.

The chain links TRBV10-3 to TRBJ1-1; 7 bases line up with TRBD1. There are 13 residues in the CDR3. Looked up from germline, CDR1 is ENHRY and CDR2 is SYGVKD. V lost 6 bases and J lost 5; bases outside the gene matches: 6. The CDR3 bases are TGTGCCATCAGCTCTGGACAGGAGACTGAAGCTTTCTTT. Translating gives CAISSGQETEAFF.

The rearrangement links TRBV4-1 to TRBJ2-3; 9 bases agree with TRBD1. Trimming removed 0 bases from V and 4 bases from J; junction bases left unmatched: 2. The CDR3 covers 15 residues. Germline CDR1 is MGHRA and CDR2 is YSYEKL. CDR3 bases: TGCGCCAGCAGCCAAGAACAGGGGGCTCCAGATACGCAGTATTTT. Its protein product is CASSQEQGAPDTQYF.

The genes are TRBV19 and TRBJ2-2, with D perhaps matching TRBD1 (5 bases). Trimming left V 6 bases short and J 6 bases short, with 14 bases between. This CDR3 is 14 amino acids long. Per germline, CDR1 LNHDA and CDR2 SQIVND (reference sequence). CDR3: CASRILQESGELFF. In DNA, the CDR3 is TGTGCCAGTAGAATCTTACAGGAATCCGGGGAGCTGTTTTTT.